This record concerns one T cell receptor (beta chain) sequence. This clonotype was picked up a small number of times. Its recognized antigen is unknown. Per-base quality was not reported, and no clone a single base away is much larger than it. TCR cDNA was made using 5'RACE template switching, a step that added a universal primer site and unique molecular identifiers. Priming of cDNA synthesis was performed from both the TCR alpha and TCR beta constant segments. Library amplification used two PCR steps, and the second PCR step added sample barcodes and sequencing adapters. Sequencing of the libraries was done on either Illumina HiSeq 2500 (2x100 bp) or NovaSeq (2x150 bp). Regarding the original processing steps: MIGEC was used to demultiplex reads and collapse the reads into UMI consensus sequences, and MiXCR was used for V(D)J alignment. Vaccine-responding clonotypes were defined with edgeR using replicate PBMC samples, requiring FDR below 0.01 and a log2 fold change above 5 up to day 15. Bulk clonotypes were assigned CD4 or CD8 identity according to which sequenced CD4 or CD8 repertoire held them at higher abundance. TCRdb handled the public reads itself, with Q25 trimming in fastp and clone calling in MiXCR, and kept productive beta chains. Identical CDR3 protein sequences are pooled into one entry, listed with their most common genes and DNA. None of the V and J calls come from the authors' own analysis; TCRdb made them. The sample records 500,000 to 700,000 distinct CDR3 sequences, roughly a fifth of which are singletons. The ten largest account for 13% to 15% of the sample.

The treatment or condition label of this sample denotes: live attenuated yellow fever vaccine strain. Two biological replicates of bulk PBMCs were collected at each blood-draw timepoint. PBMCs were isolated from peripheral blood using a standard Ficoll-Paque protocol. RNA was extracted with TriZol from bulk PBMCs, CD4 and CD8 fractions, and dextramer-positive and dextramer-negative fractions. The germline V end is reduced by 2 bases and the J end by 0 bases; junction bases left unmatched: 16. The CDR3 runs 21 amino acids, cysteine and phenylalanine included. Only the CDR3 part of the read is kept: 63 bases, read in frame from the first base. The CDR1 and CDR2 encoded by the germline V gene are SGHNT and YENEEA. The sample belongs to a study of T cells after yellow fever vaccination (dated by TCRdb to between 2019 and 2020). Looking at the study overall: The SMART-Seq v4 Ultra Low Input RNA kit was used to prepare libraries from fractions with low cell numbers. Two healthy male donors made up the cohort, one aged 18 to 30 years and the other aged 30 to 39 years. To track T-cell clones before and after primary and booster YFV17D yellow fever vaccination, bulk TCR alpha and beta repertoires were sequenced longitudinally. Bulk PBMC replicates and cell subsets were isolated from blood drawn at multiple timepoints before and after both primary and secondary immunization. On the study overall, not on this receptor specifically: A small share of clonotypes occurred in both CD4 and CD8 compartments, likely arising from convergent recombination. Compared with the primary T-cell response, the secondary T-cell response was weaker but faster, peaking on day 5 rather than day 15. Only a couple of donors were included in the study, so the extent to which the findings can be generalized is limited. After the booster, most of the clones that had expanded following primary vaccination were detected again (roughly 97% of CD4 and around 88% of CD8), which suggests that memory was broadly maintained. FACS-sorted repertoires could contain abundant contaminating clonotypes from the bulk population, so computational filtering was required.

The V gene is TRBV11-3 and the J gene is TRBJ2-1; 10 bases in the junction line up with TRBD2. This receptor was taken from a man aged 25-45 years who received the YFV17D yellow fever vaccine. Source: PBMCs, taken 15 days after the yellow fever booster vaccination. The nucleotide sequence is given as TGTGCCAGCAGCTTATTTGGCCTCGTAGGACTAGCGGTGAGCTCCTACAATGAGCAGTTCTTC. Its translation is CASSLFGLVGLAVSSYNEQFF.